Listed below are T cell receptor beta chains from one sample, sequenced in a study of T cell responses to AZD1222 COVID-19 vaccine. Generated by immunoSEQ multiplex PCR, the TCRdb table keeps only in-frame clones and is missing some. The data contain some 94,000 clones, around nine tenths of them seen just once; the ten biggest clones take up roughly an eighth. Source: peripheral blood, taken on day 0 of AZD1222 vaccination. The source of these receptors is an adult in good health. The CDR3 runs from the conserved cysteine through the conserved F or W. The D gene is left open where the match is weak. Size is omitted from some rows. Given values are once, few, many or a class for expanded clones.

j_call | clone_size | d_call | v_call | cdr3_nt | cdr3_aa
TRBJ1-2 | NA | NA | TRBV5-1 | TGCGCCAGCAGCCTTGGGGGCGGAGGGGGCTATGGCTACACCTTC | CASSLGGGGGYGYTF
TRBJ2-1 | NA | TRBD2 | TRBV10-3 | TGTGCCATCAGTGAGTCGGGGACTAGCTATGAGCAGTTCTTC | CAISESGTSYEQFF
TRBJ1-2 | NA | TRBD1 | TRBV6-5 | TGTGCCAGCACTCCATGGGACAGGGAGGATGGCTACACCTTC | CASTPWDREDGYTF
TRBJ2-2 | NA | NA | TRBV6-2/TRBV6-3 | TGTGCCAGCAGTTACCCATCCGGGGAGCTGTTTTTT | CASSYPSGELFF
TRBJ2-7 | NA | NA | TRBV28 | TGTGCCAGCAGTTTTGGGCTTAGAGGGGCAGCCCCCTACGAGCAGTACTTC | CASSFGLRGAAPYEQYF
TRBJ2-7 | NA | NA | TRBV27 | TGTGCCAGCAGTTTAGGCAGCGACTACGAGCAGTACTTC | CASSLGSDYEQYF
TRBJ1-1 | NA | NA | TRBV5-4 | TGTGCCAGCAGCCAACTCGGCGGGACACCGAACACTGAAGCTTTCTTT | CASSQLGGTPNTEAFF
TRBJ2-7 | NA | NA | TRBV21-1 | TGTGCCAGCAGCACCCCCTCGATTGGAGGGTCGGCCTACGAGCAGTACTTC | CASSTPSIGGSAYEQYF
TRBJ2-7 | NA | TRBD2 | TRBV3-1/TRBV3-2 | TGTGCCAGCAGCCACATGACTAGCGCCCACTCCTACGAGCAGTACTTC | CASSHMTSAHSYEQYF
TRBJ1-5 | NA | NA | TRBV3-1/TRBV3-2 | TGTGCCAGCAGCGCCGGGGGGAATCAGCCCCAGCATTTT | CASSAGGNQPQHF
TRBJ1-1 | NA | TRBD1 | TRBV2 | TGTGCCAGCAAGTTAGAGGGGGCTATGAACACTGAAGCTTTCTTT | CASKLEGAMNTEAFF
TRBJ2-5 | NA | NA | TRBV5-1 | TGCGCCAGCAGCGCATTGATACAAGAGACCCAGTACTTC | CASSALIQETQYF
TRBJ1-2 | NA | TRBD1 | TRBV9 | TGTGCCAGCAGCGAGCGGACAGGCAACTATGGCTACACCTTC | CASSERTGNYGYTF
TRBJ1-1 | few | NA | TRBV30 | TGTGCCTGGAACCGGGCCTTGAACACTGAAGCTTTCTTT | CAWNRALNTEAFF
TRBJ1-1 | NA | NA | TRBV27 | TGTGCCAGCAGTTTATTTCGGACGGGCACTGAAGCTTTCTTT | CASSLFRTGTEAFF
TRBJ2-1 | NA | NA | TRBV9 | TGTGCCAGCAGCGTAGGAGCTCGGGGGGCATACAATGAGCAGTTCTTC | CASSVGARGAYNEQFF
TRBJ1-1 | NA | NA | TRBV5-4 | TGTGCCAGCAGCTTGGCCGGCACCCCGAACACTGAAGCTTTCTTT | CASSLAGTPNTEAFF
TRBJ1-1 | NA | TRBD1 | TRBV7-9 | TGTGCCAGCCGGACCGGGACAGTTAACACTGAAGCTTTCTTT | CASRTGTVNTEAFF
TRBJ1-2 | once | NA | TRBV20-1 | TGCACCCTGCAGCGAGACTATGGCTACACCTTC | CTLQRDYGYTF
TRBJ2-7 | NA | TRBD1 | TRBV4-3 | TGCGCCAGCAGCCAAGAGAGACAGGGGAGTTACGAGCAGTACTTC | CASSQERQGSYEQYF
TRBJ2-7 | NA | NA | TRBV18 | TGTGCCAGCTCAGGACTGAGCTCCTACGAGCAGTACTTC | CASSGLSSYEQYF
TRBJ2-3 | NA | NA | TRBV11-3 | TGTGCCAGCAGCCTAGGTTTTGGCACAGATACGCAGTATTTT | CASSLGFGTDTQYF
TRBJ2-3 | few | NA | TRBV7-3 | TGTGCCAGCAGCTTAGACGGGAGAAGCACAGATACGCAGTATTTT | CASSLDGRSTDTQYF
TRBJ2-1 | NA | NA | TRBV5-5 | TGTGCCAGCAGCTTGGACCAAGGCAGGAAGGAGCAGTTCTTC | CASSLDQGRKEQFF
TRBJ2-1 | once | TRBD2 | TRBV7-3 | TGTGCCAGCAGCGATCCCGGGGAGGGATTCGGGAATGAGCAGTTCTTC | CASSDPGEGFGNEQFF
TRBJ1-1 | NA | NA | TRBV30 | TGTGCCTGGAGTGTTTGGCCCCGGGGACGGGGGACTGAAGCTTTCTTT | CAWSVWPRGRGTEAFF
TRBJ2-7 | NA | NA | TRBV2 | TGTGCCAGTCGGACAGCGTCCTACGAGCAGTACTTC | CASRTASYEQYF
TRBJ2-7 | NA | NA | TRBV19 | TGTGCCAGTAGTATAGACCCAGGGTCTTCCTACGAGCAGTACTTC | CASSIDPGSSYEQYF
TRBJ2-1 | NA | NA | TRBV14 | TGTGCCAGCAGCCTGGAAGCGGGTAGGTCCTTAGTCCATGAGCAGTTCTTC | CASSLEAGRSLVHEQFF
TRBJ1-2 | NA | NA | TRBV18 | TGTGCCAGCTCACCACCCGACGGCTATGGCTACACCTTC | CASSPPDGYGYTF
TRBJ1-1 | once | NA | TRBV12-3/TRBV12-4 | TGTGCCAGCAGTTGGGGAATGAACACTGAAGCTTTCTTT | CASSWGMNTEAFF
TRBJ2-2 | NA | TRBD1 | TRBV7-3 | TGTGCCAGCAGCTTAACCACCGGGACAGGGGAGGTCGGGGAGCTGTTTTTT | CASSLTTGTGEVGELFF
TRBJ1-1 | NA | TRBD1 | TRBV4-1 | TGCGCCAGCAGCCAACACCGGGACAGGCGGAGGAACACTGAAGCTTTCTTT | CASSQHRDRRRNTEAFF
TRBJ2-1 | NA | TRBD1 | TRBV7-8 | TGTGCCAGCAGCGTCGACAGGGTGAGCAATGAGCAGTTCTTC | CASSVDRVSNEQFF
TRBJ2-5 | NA | NA | TRBV9 | TGTGCCAGCAGCGCCCCTGGACAGGGAGGGTACCAAGAGACCCAGTACTTC | CASSAPGQGGYQETQYF
TRBJ1-3 | NA | NA | TRBV2 | TGTGCCAGCAGTCGGATCGAGGGTTACTCTGGAAACACCATATATTTT | CASSRIEGYSGNTIYF
TRBJ2-7 | NA | TRBD1 | TRBV5-6 | TGTGCCAGCAGAGAGGGACAGGGGAACGAGCAGTACTTC | CASREGQGNEQYF
TRBJ2-1 | NA | TRBD2 | TRBV2 | TGTGCCAGCAGCGGACTAGCGGCCTTTGGGAATGAGCAGTTCTTC | CASSGLAAFGNEQFF
TRBJ2-7 | NA | NA | TRBV28 | TGTGCCAGCAGTTTGGGGCAGGATCCATACGAGCAGTACTTC | CASSLGQDPYEQYF
TRBJ1-1 | NA | NA | TRBV30 | TGTGCCTCGCTATCCCAGAACACTGAAGCTTTCTTT | CASLSQNTEAFF
TRBJ2-7 | NA | NA | TRBV11-2 | TGTGCCAGCAGCTTCCGAATCGAAAGGGCCCACGAGCAGTACTTC | CASSFRIERAHEQYF
TRBJ1-5 | NA | TRBD1 | TRBV6-2/TRBV6-3 | TGTGCCAGCAGTAGACAGGGGAATCAGCCCCAGCATTTT | CASSRQGNQPQHF
TRBJ1-1 | NA | TRBD1 | TRBV27 | TGTGCCAGCAGTTTAAGCCCAGGGGGAGGCACTGAAGCTTTCTTT | CASSLSPGGGTEAFF
TRBJ1-1 | NA | NA | TRBV7-9 | TGTGCCAGCAGCTTCCGAGGGGCAGGGCCCACTGAAGCTTTCTTT | CASSFRGAGPTEAFF
TRBJ1-4 | NA | TRBD1 | TRBV19 | TGTGCCAGTAGTGGCAGGGGGCTTGAAAAACTGTTTTTT | CASSGRGLEKLFF
TRBJ1-5 | NA | TRBD1 | TRBV19 | TGTGCCAGTAGTATATGGGACAGGGGGAGGAAGCCCCAGCATTTT | CASSIWDRGRKPQHF
TRBJ1-2 | NA | TRBD1 | TRBV27 | TGTGCCAGCAGTTTCTCGACAGGGACTCGTGGCTACACCTTC | CASSFSTGTRGYTF
TRBJ1-5 | NA | NA | TRBV7-3 | TGTGCCAGCAGCTCCACCGGGAATAGCAATCAGCCCCAGCATTTT | CASSSTGNSNQPQHF
TRBJ1-1 | NA | NA | TRBV18 | TGTGCCAGCTCACCAGGGAGGACCACTGAAGCTTTCTTT | CASSPGRTTEAFF
TRBJ1-5 | NA | TRBD1 | TRBV27 | TGTGCCAGCAGCAGTACGGGACAGGGTCTCCAGCCCCAGCATTTT | CASSSTGQGLQPQHF
TRBJ2-1 | NA | TRBD2 | TRBV19 | TGTGCCAGTAGTATAGATCTACTAGCGGGAGGTTACAATGAGCAGTTCTTC | CASSIDLLAGGYNEQFF
TRBJ2-2 | NA | NA | TRBV24-1 | TGTGCCACCAGTGATGCTCCAGGGAGGACCGGGGAGCTGTTTTTT | CATSDAPGRTGELFF
TRBJ1-2 | NA | NA | TRBV6-2/TRBV6-3 | TGTGCCAGCAGCTTTGGGACGGACAACACCTTC | CASSFGTDNTF